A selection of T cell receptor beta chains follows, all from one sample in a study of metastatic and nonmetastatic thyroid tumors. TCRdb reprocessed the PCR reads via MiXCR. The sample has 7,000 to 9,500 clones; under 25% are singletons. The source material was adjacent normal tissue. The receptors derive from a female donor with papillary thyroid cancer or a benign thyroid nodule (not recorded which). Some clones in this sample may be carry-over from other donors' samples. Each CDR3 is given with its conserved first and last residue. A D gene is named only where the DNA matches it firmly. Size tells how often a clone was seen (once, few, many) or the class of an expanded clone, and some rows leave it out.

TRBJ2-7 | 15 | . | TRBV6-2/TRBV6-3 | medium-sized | TGTGCCAGCAGCCTTATGACGGAAGGGTTCCACGAGCAGTACTTC | CASSLMTEGFHEQYF
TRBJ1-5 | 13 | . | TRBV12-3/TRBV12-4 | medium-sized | TGTGCCAGCAGTTTTATGAGCGGTCAGCCCCAGCATTTT | CASSFMSGQPQHF
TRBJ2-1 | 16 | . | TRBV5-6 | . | TGTGCCAGCAGTCCCCTCACTGTGGGTGTCTACAATGAGCAGTTCTTC | CASSPLTVGVYNEQFF
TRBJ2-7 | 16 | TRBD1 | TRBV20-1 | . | TGCAGTGCTAAAAAACAGGGGGCGTGGGGTGCCTACGAGCAGTACTTC | CSAKKQGAWGAYEQYF
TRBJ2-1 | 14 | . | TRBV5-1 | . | TGCGCCAGCAGCACGGCAGGGAGTCCAAATGAGCAGTTCTTC | CASSTAGSPNEQFF
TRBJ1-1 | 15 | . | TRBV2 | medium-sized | TGTGCCAGCAGTCGCGAGTTGGGACCTAACACTGAAGCTTTCTTT | CASSRELGPNTEAFF
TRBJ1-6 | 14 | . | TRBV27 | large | TGTGCCAGCAGTTTATTTCCGGGGAATTCACCCCTCCACTTT | CASSLFPGNSPLHF
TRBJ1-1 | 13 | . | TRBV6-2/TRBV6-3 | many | TGTGCCAGTTGGACCCCTTTCGAGTCTGAAGCTTTCTTT | CASWTPFESEAFF
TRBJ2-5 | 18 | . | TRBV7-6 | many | TGTGCCAGCAGCTTTGTCCCGGACGGCAGGAGAGTCCAAGAGACCCAGTACTTC | CASSFVPDGRRVQETQYF
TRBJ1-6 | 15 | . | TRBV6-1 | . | TGTGCCAGCAGTGAAGCGGGGGGGGCGCAGCTCTCCCTCCACTTT | CASSEAGGAQLSLHF
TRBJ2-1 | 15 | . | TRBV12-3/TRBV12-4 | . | TGTGCCAGCAGTTTAGGTGGGACTCTCAGGAATGAGCAGTTCTTC | CASSLGGTLRNEQFF
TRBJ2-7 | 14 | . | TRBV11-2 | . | TGTGCCAGCAGCCTCGCCGGGCCGAATCTCGAGCAGTACTTC | CASSLAGPNLEQYF
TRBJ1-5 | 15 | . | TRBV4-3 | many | TGCGCCAGCAGCCAAGATTGGCAGGGTGGTCAGCCCCAGCATTTT | CASSQDWQGGQPQHF